The subject of this entry is one TCR beta chain. Methods used by the authors: Estimation of nucleated cell counts relied on the amplification of reference gene primers. The data were produced by immunoSEQ multiplex PCR, yet TCRdb's version contains in-frame clones alone and is incomplete. V and J calls plus clone size are reproduced from that table; the DNA served to infer D and trimming. The sample contains more than 70,000 clones, more than 80% of which appear only once. This entry comes from a study of blood T cell repertoires in COVID-19. The overall study: The study drew acute and convalescent COVID-19 samples from the United States, Italy and Spain. T cells, B-cell-depleted T cells, or PBMCs supplied cDNA or gDNA.

Germline-derived CDR1 and CDR2 are KGHSH and LQKENI. CDR3 length equals 15 residues. V lost 0 bases and J 2 bases, leaving 10 bases between the germline ends. The source of this sequence is a woman older than 75 with active or convalescent COVID-19. Source material: peripheral blood. The chain recombines TRBV18 with TRBJ1-2; D remains unclear. The CDR3 sequence is CASSPPNPVNYGYTF. For the CDR3, the DNA is TGTGCCAGCTCACCACCAAACCCAGTCAACTATGGCTACACCTTC.